The rows below give T cell receptor beta chains drawn from one sample of a study of shared clonotypes between healthy human individuals. Clones were read by immunoSEQ multiplex PCR, and TCRdb kept only the in-frame ones, dropping some. The data hold 2,500,000 or so clones, with about 90% observed a single time. The material sequenced was naive CD4+ T cells from PBMCs. The receptors were gathered from a man aged 18 to 29 in good health. Some clones in this sample may be carry-over from other donors' samples. CDR3s include the opening cysteine and the closing phenylalanine or tryptophan. The D gene is left open where the match is weak.

v_gene,d_gene,CDR3aa
TRBV19,NA,CASSMPGRDYGYTF
TRBV5-4,NA,CASSVDIAGEKLFF
TRBV4-3,NA,CASSPGIIGNTIYF
TRBV28,TRBD2,CASSIGGRAVETQYF
TRBV11-2,NA,CASSTRRADEQFF
TRBV14,TRBD1,CASSPNPGQRTYEQYF
TRBV6-1,NA,CASSEARTQYGEQYF
TRBV7-3,NA,CASSRAARETQYF
TRBV7-2,NA,CASSLVGRVRGGGNGYTF
TRBV19,TRBD1,CASLQGSGEKLFF
TRBV7-3,NA,CASSPGGTGELFF
TRBV5-4,TRBD2,CASSRTSGSVHNEQFF
TRBV5-1,TRBD1,CASYYRTGGRAEAFF
TRBV6-7,NA,CASSYSYLHEQYF
TRBV5-1,NA,CASSSPETAQETQYF
TRBV5-4,NA,CASSAATGPQAYEQYF
TRBV9,TRBD2,CASSVLTSGTNTGELFF
TRBV30,NA,CAWAQGKSYEQYF
TRBV19,NA,CASSIALLYQPQHF
TRBV21-1,NA,CASSKRQGVSEQYF
TRBV28,TRBD1,CASSFDGETGGGYGYTF
TRBV10-1,NA,CAPGGGKNTGELFF
TRBV6-6,NA,CASSQRNLQADTQYF
TRBV6-6,NA,CASSYSGLNKETQYF
TRBV28,TRBD1,CASSQTTGGRAFF
TRBV4-2,NA,CASSPGAGDNEQFF
TRBV28,NA,CASSSRLPVEQFF
TRBV5-4,TRBD2,CASSLFREGRTEQYF
TRBV6-5,TRBD2,CASSSYSGRANNEQFF
TRBV5-1,NA,CASSLSTGVYNEQFF
TRBV14,NA,CASSPSGASAGGYTF
TRBV19,NA,CASSPTRQSQPQTQYF
TRBV4-2,TRBD1,CASTRGTGDSYEQYF
TRBV10-3,TRBD1,CAISESNRGRTNYGYTF
TRBV6-5,TRBD2,CASSHGRDADTQYF
TRBV5-1,TRBD2,CASSGGRALDEQFF
TRBV19,TRBD1,CASTTTTGTGSNQPQHF
TRBV18,TRBD1,CASSPSGGESGNTIYF
TRBV28,NA,CASSPKNIQYF